Listed below are T cell receptor beta chains from one sample, sequenced in a study of blood T cells in healthy people across ages. TCRdb analysed the 5' RACE reads with MiXCR anew, one entry per CDR3 protein. The table lists around 280,000 distinct CDR3 sequences, 25% to 30% of them singletons, with 29% in the top ten. Material for sequencing was blood. These receptors were collected from a woman aged 65 to 85 in good health. Each CDR3 is given with its conserved first and last residue. The order of the fields is D gene, CDR3 length, J gene, clone size, V gene, CDR3 protein, CDR3 DNA. A D gene is named only where the DNA matches it firmly. Size is omitted from some rows. Given values are once, few, many or a class for expanded clones.

d_call: .
cdr3_length: 15
j_call: TRBJ2-6
clone_size: few
v_call: TRBV5-1
cdr3_aa: CASGDVSLGANVLTF
cdr3_nt: TGCGCCAGCGGCGATGTTTCTCTGGGGGCCAACGTCCTGACTTTC

d_call: .
cdr3_length: 16
j_call: TRBJ1-2
clone_size: few
v_call: TRBV28
cdr3_aa: CASSYLPTSSNYGYTF
cdr3_nt: TGTGCCAGCAGTTACCTCCCCACGTCGAGTAACTATGGCTACACCTTC

d_call: .
cdr3_length: 12
j_call: TRBJ1-2
clone_size: .
v_call: TRBV7-2
cdr3_aa: CASSLKVDGYTF
cdr3_nt: TGTGCCAGCAGCTTAAAGGTTGATGGCTACACCTTC

d_call: TRBD1
cdr3_length: 15
j_call: TRBJ1-2
clone_size: few
v_call: TRBV28
cdr3_aa: CASSLTGATYYGYTF
cdr3_nt: TGTGCCAGCAGTCTGACAGGGGCCACATACTATGGCTACACCTTC

d_call: .
cdr3_length: 15
j_call: TRBJ1-3
clone_size: many
v_call: TRBV28
cdr3_aa: CASSEAQGSGNTIYF
cdr3_nt: TGTGCCAGCAGCGAGGCGCAGGGTAGTGGAAACACCATATATTTT

d_call: .
cdr3_length: 13
j_call: TRBJ2-5
clone_size: few
v_call: TRBV29-1
cdr3_aa: CSVEDGQEETQYF
cdr3_nt: TGCAGCGTTGAAGATGGCCAGGAGGAGACCCAGTACTTC

d_call: .
cdr3_length: 13
j_call: TRBJ1-2
clone_size: .
v_call: TRBV12-3/TRBV12-4
cdr3_aa: CASSRRAADGYTF
cdr3_nt: TGTGCCAGCAGTAGACGGGCGGCGGATGGCTACACCTTC

d_call: .
cdr3_length: 12
j_call: TRBJ1-2
clone_size: .
v_call: TRBV6-6
cdr3_aa: CASALGGEGYTF
cdr3_nt: TGTGCCAGCGCCCTGGGGGGAGAAGGCTACACCTTC

d_call: .
cdr3_length: 13
j_call: TRBJ1-4
clone_size: few
v_call: TRBV29-1
cdr3_aa: CSYRDNLGEKLFF
cdr3_nt: TGCAGTTACCGAGACAATCTGGGCGAAAAACTGTTTTTT

d_call: TRBD1
cdr3_length: 15
j_call: TRBJ1-3
clone_size: .
v_call: TRBV20-1
cdr3_aa: CNGPGTGCSGNTIYF
cdr3_nt: TGCAACGGTCCCGGGACAGGCTGCTCTGGAAACACCATATATTTT

d_call: .
cdr3_length: 15
j_call: TRBJ2-3
clone_size: .
v_call: TRBV7-9
cdr3_aa: CASSFSIGTPDTQYF
cdr3_nt: TGTGCCAGCAGCTTCAGTATCGGCACACCAGATACGCAGTATTTT

d_call: TRBD1
cdr3_length: 15
j_call: TRBJ1-3
clone_size: .
v_call: TRBV6-6
cdr3_aa: CAGSGGQGSGNTIYF
cdr3_nt: TGTGCCGGCAGCGGGGGACAGGGCTCTGGAAACACCATATATTTT

d_call: .
cdr3_length: 12
j_call: TRBJ1-4
clone_size: .
v_call: TRBV28
cdr3_aa: CASSLNNEKLFF
cdr3_nt: TGTGCCAGCAGTTTAAATAATGAAAAACTGTTTTTT

d_call: .
cdr3_length: 12
j_call: TRBJ1-2
clone_size: .
v_call: TRBV29-1
cdr3_aa: CSVEGGRGGYTF
cdr3_nt: TGCAGCGTTGAAGGCGGACGAGGTGGCTACACCTTC

d_call: TRBD2
cdr3_length: 16
j_call: TRBJ2-7
clone_size: few
v_call: TRBV5-1
cdr3_aa: CASKGLISGRNDEQYF
cdr3_nt: TGCGCCAGCAAGGGCTTGATTAGCGGGAGAAACGACGAGCAGTACTTC

d_call: TRBD1
cdr3_length: 14
j_call: TRBJ1-5
clone_size: .
v_call: TRBV12-3/TRBV12-4
cdr3_aa: CASSLTGGYQPQHF
cdr3_nt: TGTGCCAGCAGTTTAACAGGGGGTTATCAGCCCCAGCATTTT

d_call: .
cdr3_length: 13
j_call: TRBJ1-1
clone_size: .
v_call: TRBV12-3/TRBV12-4
cdr3_aa: CASTRSGNTEAFF
cdr3_nt: TGTGCCAGCACCCGCTCGGGGAACACTGAAGCTTTCTTT

d_call: TRBD2
cdr3_length: 15
j_call: TRBJ2-1
clone_size: .
v_call: TRBV11-2
cdr3_aa: CASSPISGPGGGQFF
cdr3_nt: TGTGCCAGCAGTCCCATTAGCGGTCCGGGGGGTGGGCAGTTCTTC

d_call: TRBD2
cdr3_length: 13
j_call: TRBJ2-5
clone_size: few
v_call: TRBV10-3
cdr3_aa: CAISRGGQDPQYF
cdr3_nt: TGTGCCATCAGTCGGGGGGGCCAAGATCCCCAGTACTTC

d_call: TRBD2
cdr3_length: 14
j_call: TRBJ2-1
clone_size: few
v_call: TRBV12-3/TRBV12-4
cdr3_aa: CASSGTSGPQGQFF
cdr3_nt: TGTGCCAGCAGTGGGACTAGCGGGCCCCAGGGGCAGTTCTTC

d_call: .
cdr3_length: 14
j_call: TRBJ2-3
clone_size: .
v_call: TRBV25-1
cdr3_aa: CANSEGSSTDTQYF
cdr3_nt: TGTGCCAACAGTGAAGGGAGTAGCACAGATACGCAGTATTTT

d_call: .
cdr3_length: 15
j_call: TRBJ1-4
clone_size: .
v_call: TRBV9
cdr3_aa: CASSAQDSLNEKLFF
cdr3_nt: TGTGCCAGCAGCGCCCAGGACAGTCTCAATGAAAAACTGTTTTTT

d_call: .
cdr3_length: 15
j_call: TRBJ1-4
clone_size: .
v_call: TRBV10-3
cdr3_aa: CAISFGSLPTEKLFF
cdr3_nt: TGTGCCATCAGTTTTGGTAGTCTCCCTACAGAAAAACTGTTTTTT

d_call: .
cdr3_length: 15
j_call: TRBJ2-2
clone_size: .
v_call: TRBV14
cdr3_aa: CASSQDVGRSGELFF
cdr3_nt: TGTGCCAGCAGCCAAGATGTTGGGAGGTCCGGGGAGCTGTTTTTT

d_call: .
cdr3_length: 14
j_call: TRBJ1-4
clone_size: few
v_call: TRBV20-1
cdr3_aa: CSARDRAFAEKLFF
cdr3_nt: TGCAGTGCTAGAGACAGGGCGTTTGCGGAAAAACTGTTTTTT

d_call: .
cdr3_length: 14
j_call: TRBJ2-2
clone_size: .
v_call: TRBV24-1
cdr3_aa: CATSTRSQAGELFF
cdr3_nt: TGTGCCACCAGTACTAGGAGCCAGGCCGGGGAGCTGTTTTTT

d_call: .
cdr3_length: 16
j_call: TRBJ2-6
clone_size: .
v_call: TRBV6-5
cdr3_aa: CASSYFMVTGANVLTF
cdr3_nt: TGTGCCAGCAGTTACTTTATGGTTACTGGGGCCAACGTCCTGACTTTC

d_call: .
cdr3_length: 15
j_call: TRBJ2-7
clone_size: .
v_call: TRBV20-1
cdr3_aa: CSANPRKGLSYEQYF
cdr3_nt: TGCAGTGCAAACCCACGTAAGGGACTCTCCTACGAGCAGTACTTC

d_call: .
cdr3_length: 16
j_call: TRBJ2-7
clone_size: .
v_call: TRBV6-6
cdr3_aa: CASKSGLALADYEQYF
cdr3_nt: TGTGCCAGCAAATCGGGGCTAGCGCTTGCGGACTACGAGCAGTACTTC

d_call: .
cdr3_length: 13
j_call: TRBJ1-2
clone_size: .
v_call: TRBV6-5
cdr3_aa: CASRPGDRYGYTF
cdr3_nt: TGTGCCAGCAGGCCAGGGGACCGCTATGGCTACACCTTC

d_call: .
cdr3_length: 13
j_call: TRBJ1-2
clone_size: .
v_call: TRBV10-3
cdr3_aa: CAISEFYINGYTF
cdr3_nt: TGTGCCATCAGTGAGTTCTACATAAATGGCTACACCTTC

d_call: .
cdr3_length: 12
j_call: TRBJ1-1
clone_size: .
v_call: TRBV3-1
cdr3_aa: CASSQSKGLAFF
cdr3_nt: TGTGCCAGCAGCCAAAGCAAGGGGTTGGCTTTCTTT